This T cell receptor beta chain comes out of a study of cytomegalovirus exposure and HLA in healthy donors. Study as a whole: Unique TCRs numbering around 85 million, obtained from HLA-typed donors, made up an early data release.

With respect to this clone: The target antigen is unknown.

CDR3 size: 17 residues. V was clipped by 4 bases and J by 3 bases; unmatched bases: 12. CDR1 is SEHNR, CDR2 FQNEAQ, per germline (reference sequence). PCR used 60 Vbeta primers and 13 Jbeta primers. Libraries were prepared by immunoSEQ multiplex PCR; TCRdb keeps only in-frame clonotypes and omits some of them. The sample lists approximately 190,000 clones; about 89% were seen once. General study results and limits: Productive status was seen about 87% or about 30% of the time for most TCR beta V segments in an earlier analysis. In a later analysis, HLA-associated beta chains showed higher expansion and lower generation probabilities than comparable chains.

The chain couples TRBV7-9 to TRBJ2-3, with 8 bases fitting TRBD1. The TCR was taken from a man aged 25 to 40 in good health and CMV-seronegative. The sample taken for sequencing was PBMCs. CDR3: CASSWDLRTGSTDTQYF. The CDR3 DNA reads as TGTGCCAGCAGCTGGGATCTACGGACAGGGTCGACAGATACGCAGTATTTT.